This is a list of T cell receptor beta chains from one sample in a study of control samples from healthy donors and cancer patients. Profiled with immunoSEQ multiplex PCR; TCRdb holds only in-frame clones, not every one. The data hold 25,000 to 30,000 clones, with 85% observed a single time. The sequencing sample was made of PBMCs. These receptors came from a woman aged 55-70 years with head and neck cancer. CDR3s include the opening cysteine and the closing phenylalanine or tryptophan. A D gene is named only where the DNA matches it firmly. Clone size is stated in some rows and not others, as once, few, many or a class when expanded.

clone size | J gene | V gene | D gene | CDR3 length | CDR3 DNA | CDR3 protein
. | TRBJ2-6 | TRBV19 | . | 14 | TGTGCCAGTCAAGGGGGGACTGGGGCCAACGTCCTGACTTTC | CASQGGTGANVLTF
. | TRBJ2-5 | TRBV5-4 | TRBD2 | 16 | TGTGCCAGCAGCCCGGTTCTAGCGGGGGGCCAAGAGACCCAGTACTTC | CASSPVLAGGQETQYF
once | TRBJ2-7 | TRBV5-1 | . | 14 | TGCGCCAGCAGCTTTAAGACAGCGTCCTACGAGCAGTACTTC | CASSFKTASYEQYF
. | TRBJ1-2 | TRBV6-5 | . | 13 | TGTGCCAGCAGTTACACAGCTAACTATGGCTACACCTTC | CASSYTANYGYTF
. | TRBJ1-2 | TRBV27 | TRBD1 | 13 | TGTGCCAGCAGTTGGGGACAGGGATTTGGCTACACCTTC | CASSWGQGFGYTF
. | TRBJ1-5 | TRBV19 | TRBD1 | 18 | TGTGCCAGTAGTATAGGGCGGCAGGGGGCGTTTGGGAATCAGCCCCAGCATTTT | CASSIGRQGAFGNQPQHF
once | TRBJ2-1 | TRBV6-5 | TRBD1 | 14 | TGTGCCAGCAGCGTCGGACAGGTATTTAGTGAGCAGTTCTTC | CASSVGQVFSEQFF
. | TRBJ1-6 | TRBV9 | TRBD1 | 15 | TGTGCCAGCAGCCCAAGACAGGGGCCGGATTCACCCCTCCACTTT | CASSPRQGPDSPLHF
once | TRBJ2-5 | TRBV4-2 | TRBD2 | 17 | TGTGCCAGCAGCCCCGGGACTAGCGGGGGGGGAAAAGAGACCCAGTACTTC | CASSPGTSGGGKETQYF
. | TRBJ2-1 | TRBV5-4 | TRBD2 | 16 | TGTGCCAGCAGCGGAGTAGCGGGAGGGCCCTACAATGAGCAGTTCTTC | CASSGVAGGPYNEQFF
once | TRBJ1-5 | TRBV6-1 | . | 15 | TGTGCCAGCAGTGACGCAGGGTTTAGCAATCAGCCCCAGCATTTT | CASSDAGFSNQPQHF
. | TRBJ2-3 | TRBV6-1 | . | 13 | TGTGCCAGCACCAAAACTAGCACAGATACGCAGTATTTT | CASTKTSTDTQYF
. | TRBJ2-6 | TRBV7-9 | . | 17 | TGTGCCAGCAGCTCGGGGCGGCAAAACTCTGGGGCCAACGTCCTGACTTTC | CASSSGRQNSGANVLTF
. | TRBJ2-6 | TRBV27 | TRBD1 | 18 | TGTGCCAGCAGCCTATTCCCGGGACAGCTCTCTGGGGCCAACGTCCTGACTTTC | CASSLFPGQLSGANVLTF
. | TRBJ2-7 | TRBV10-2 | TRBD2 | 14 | TGCGCCAGCAGATTAACTAGCGGGAGCTACGAGCAGTACTTC | CASRLTSGSYEQYF
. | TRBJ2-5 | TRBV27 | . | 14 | TGTGCCAGCAGCGACCGGGACTTTCAAGAGACCCAGTACTTC | CASSDRDFQETQYF
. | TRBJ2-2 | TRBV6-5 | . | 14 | TGTGCCAGCAGCTCCCTTCAGAAAGCCGGGGAGCTGTTTTTT | CASSSLQKAGELFF